The clone carrying this T cell receptor beta chain was recorded many times. Antigen unknown. Other nucleotide sequences from this sample produce the same CDR3. These data belong to a study of shared clonotypes between healthy human individuals. The CDR3 spans 15 residues. Germline CDR1 and CDR2: SGDLS and YYNGEE. With V trimmed by 0 bases and J by 4 bases, 3 bases remained unmatched. The material for each subset, its genomic DNA, was split evenly across several immunoSEQ plates. Clones were sequenced by immunoSEQ multiplex PCR, and TCRdb holds only the in-frame ones, with some missing. The table includes around 440,000 clones, roughly four fifths detected once. Study-wide results and limits: Sampling involved blood alone; tissue repertoires likely differ. The low donor count limited represented genetic and exposure-history diversity.

The J gene is TRBJ2-1, the V gene TRBV9; 8 nucleotides match TRBD1. The material sequenced was PBMCs. The sequence was collected from a woman in her forties in good health. Some clones in this sample may be carry-over from other donors' samples. This chain's CDR3 is CASSVGGQVYNEQFF. The CDR3 DNA reads as TGTGCCAGCAGCGTAGGGGGACAGGTATACAATGAGCAGTTCTTC.